The sequence of this T cell receptor beta chain was determined in a study of blood T cell repertoires in COVID-19. Overall study: The United States, Italy and Spain provided the acute and convalescent COVID-19 samples. Nucleic acid was either cDNA or gDNA, and it came from T cells, B-cell-depleted T cells, or PBMCs.

Original data processing: Estimates of nucleated cell counts were drawn from the amplification of reference gene primers. Assay used: immunoSEQ multiplex PCR; TCRdb lists only in-frame clones, some missing. The V and J calls and the clone size are those of that table, but D and trimming were determined from the DNA. The sample lists roughly 200,000 clones, 80% to 90% seen once, with 3.3% in the top ten. This clone was found once. The CDR3 loop spans 15 amino acids. Trimming left V 5 bases short and J 6 bases short, with 17 bases between. Germline CDR1 reads SNHLY; CDR2 reads FYNNEI. V gene TRBV2 combines with J gene TRBJ2-1; possibly TRBD2 for D (5 bases). The material sequenced was peripheral blood. The TCR was taken from a man in his sixties with acute or convalescent COVID-19. CDR3: CASSPEAGAGNEQFF. CDR3 sequence (DNA): TGTGCCAGCAGTCCAGAGGCGGGCGCCGGCAATGAGCAGTTCTTC.